These T cell receptor beta chains were read from a single sample in a study of blood T cells in healthy people across ages. TCRdb re-called the 5' RACE reads with MiXCR, one entry per CDR3 protein. The sample lists hundreds of thousands of distinct CDR3 sequences, around 36% occurring once. Sequenced input: blood. Source of these receptors: a man between 18 and 35 years old in good health. Each CDR3 is given with its conserved first and last residue. Each record gives: J gene, V gene, D gene, clone size, CDR3 protein, CDR3 DNA. The D gene is left open where the match is weak. Clone size is stated in some rows and not others, as once, few, many or a class when expanded.

>TRBJ2-3|TRBV5-1|NA|once
CASSLGQEGDTQYF
TGCGCCAGCAGCTTGGGACAGGAGGGAGATACGCAGTATTTT
>TRBJ2-3|TRBV13|NA|few
CASSLEEGATDTQYF
TGTGCCAGCAGCTTAGAGGAGGGGGCGACAGATACGCAGTATTTT
>TRBJ2-7|TRBV19|NA|many
CASSRTPIDEQYF
TGTGCCAGTAGTAGGACGCCGATCGACGAGCAGTACTTC
>TRBJ2-1|TRBV10-3|TRBD1|many
CAISGTGGYNEQFF
TGTGCCATCAGCGGGACAGGGGGGTACAATGAGCAGTTCTTC
>TRBJ1-3|TRBV5-1|NA|NA
CASSPRILDSAAGNTIYF
TGCGCCAGCAGCCCGAGGATACTGGACAGCGCGGCAGGAAACACCATATATTTT
>TRBJ2-7|TRBV7-2|TRBD2|NA
CASSVGLAGSRSYNEQYF
TGTGCCAGCAGCGTCGGACTAGCGGGGTCACGTTCCTACAATGAGCAGTACTTC
>TRBJ2-4|TRBV20-1|TRBD2|many
CSAPAASGVNIQYF
TGCAGTGCTCCCGCGGCTAGCGGGGTAAACATTCAGTACTTC
>TRBJ1-2|TRBV29-1|NA|few
CSVEGMRGRGYGYTF
TGCAGCGTTGAAGGAATGCGGGGCCGGGGCTATGGCTACACCTTC
>TRBJ2-3|TRBV2|TRBD2|NA
CASGLAGGEDTQYF
TGTGCCAGTGGACTAGCGGGGGGCGAGGATACGCAGTATTTT
>TRBJ2-3|TRBV20-1|TRBD2|few
CSAQRGGRGDTQYF
TGCAGTGCTCAACGGGGGGGCCGGGGAGATACGCAGTATTTT
>TRBJ1-1|TRBV4-1|NA|once
CAGSSHPRQNTEAFF
TGCGCCGGCAGCTCCCACCCGAGGCAAAACACTGAAGCTTTCTTT
>TRBJ2-7|TRBV10-3|NA|NA
CAISVSRTARSYEQYF
TGTGCCATCAGTGTCTCCCGGACGGCCCGCTCCTACGAGCAGTACTTC
>TRBJ1-2|TRBV20-1|NA|many
CSARDLENGYTF
TGCAGTGCTAGAGATCTTGAGAACGGCTACACCTTC
>TRBJ1-4|TRBV6-6|NA|NA
CASTPKRILDEKLFF
TGTGCCAGCACCCCCAAGCGGATTTTGGATGAAAAACTGTTTTTT
>TRBJ1-6|TRBV4-2|NA|many
CASSQGEGYNSPLHF
TGTGCCAGCAGCCAAGGGGAGGGCTATAATTCACCCCTCCACTTT
>TRBJ2-5|TRBV21-1|NA|few
CASSNDCGLETQYF
TGTGCCAGCAGCAATGACTGCGGTCTAGAGACCCAGTACTTC
>TRBJ2-7|TRBV2|NA|NA
CASRVTGPHSYEQYF
TGTGCCAGCAGAGTAACAGGTCCCCACTCCTACGAGCAGTACTTC
>TRBJ2-7|TRBV7-9|NA|many
CASSISTGEQYF
TGTGCCAGCAGCATTTCAACCGGCGAGCAGTACTTC
>TRBJ2-7|TRBV27|NA|NA
CASSEGAVGEQYF
TGTGCCAGCAGTGAAGGGGCCGTTGGCGAGCAGTACTTC
>TRBJ2-2|TRBV6-1|NA|NA
CASTAESSVGTGELFF
TGTGCCAGCACCGCGGAGAGTAGCGTTGGCACCGGGGAGCTGTTTTTT
>TRBJ1-6|TRBV14|NA|few
CASSPITDGRGSPLHF
TGTGCCAGCAGCCCGATCACTGACGGACGAGGATCACCCCTCCACTTT
>TRBJ1-1|TRBV3-1|NA|NA
CASSQDFALEAFF
TGTGCCAGCAGCCAAGATTTCGCCCTTGAAGCTTTCTTT
>TRBJ2-5|TRBV20-1|NA|NA
CSAPGRYEQYF
TGCAGTGCCCCAGGCCGGTATGAGCAGTACTTC
>TRBJ2-5|TRBV10-3|TRBD1|NA
CAIRSSGTGVYNEQYF
TGTGCCATCAGAAGCTCCGGGACAGGGGTTTACAATGAGCAGTACTTC
>TRBJ2-5|TRBV5-6|NA|NA
CASSATQGRGTQYF
TGTGCCAGCAGCGCTACCCAGGGTCGGGGGACCCAGTACTTC
>TRBJ2-3|TRBV10-1|TRBD2|NA
CASSESGLHPEDTQYF
TGCGCCAGCAGTGAGTCGGGACTACACCCCGAAGATACGCAGTATTTT
>TRBJ1-2|TRBV5-5|NA|few
CASSPTSIANYGYTF
TGTGCCAGCAGCCCCACATCTATCGCTAACTATGGCTACACCTTC
>TRBJ1-4|TRBV28|TRBD1|NA
CASSLWGQLNEKLFF
TGTGCCAGCAGTTTGTGGGGACAGCTTAATGAAAAACTGTTTTTT
>TRBJ1-6|TRBV9|NA|NA
CASSVGGGGNSPLHF
TGTGCCAGCAGCGTAGGTGGGGGGGGGAATTCACCCCTCCACTTT
>TRBJ1-1|TRBV20-1|NA|NA
CSARGEGDTEAFF
TGCAGTGCTAGAGGGGAGGGCGACACTGAAGCTTTCTTT
>TRBJ2-5|TRBV5-1|NA|few
CASSLDYQQETQYF
TGCGCCAGCAGCTTGGACTACCAACAAGAGACCCAGTACTTC
>TRBJ2-1|TRBV19|TRBD1|NA
CASSTQGYEQFF
TGTGCCAGTAGTACACAGGGGTATGAGCAGTTCTTC
>TRBJ2-5|TRBV29-1|NA|NA
CSVARGSNEQYF
TGCAGCGTTGCGAGGGGGTCAAATGAGCAGTACTTC
>TRBJ2-6|TRBV7-9|NA|NA
CASSKGGTASLSGANVLTF
TGTGCCAGCAGCAAGGGGGGGACAGCCTCCCTCTCTGGGGCCAACGTCCTGACTTTC
>TRBJ2-7|TRBV10-3|TRBD1|NA
CAATGRTYEQYF
TGTGCCGCGACAGGGCGTACCTACGAGCAGTACTTC
>TRBJ2-3|TRBV7-7|NA|NA
CASSLDGLTDTQYF
TGTGCTAGCAGCTTAGACGGACTCACAGATACGCAGTATTTT
>TRBJ1-5|TRBV7-2|TRBD1|NA
CASSLARDSYQPQHF
TGTGCCAGCAGCTTAGCGAGGGACAGCTATCAGCCCCAGCATTTT
>TRBJ2-3|TRBV7-2|TRBD1|NA
CASSSDRGAADTQYF
TGTGCCAGCAGCTCCGACAGGGGAGCAGCAGATACGCAGTATTTT
>TRBJ1-2|TRBV7-9|NA|few
CASSVSRNYGYTF
TGTGCCAGCAGCGTATCCAGGAACTATGGCTACACCTTC
>TRBJ2-6|TRBV4-1|NA|once
CASSQEAVGANVLTF
TGCGCCAGCAGCCAAGAGGCGGTGGGGGCCAACGTCCTGACTTTC
>TRBJ1-4|TRBV12-3/TRBV12-4|TRBD1|few
CASSLTGDEKLFF
TGTGCCAGCAGTTTGACAGGGGATGAAAAACTGTTTTTT
>TRBJ2-7|TRBV18|NA|few
CASSPRPGTYEQYF
TGTGCCAGCTCACCAAGACCCGGGACCTACGAGCAGTACTTC
>TRBJ2-3|TRBV9|TRBD2|NA
CASSVSGGVADTQYF
TGTGCCAGCAGCGTTAGCGGGGGGGTGGCGGATACGCAGTATTTT
>TRBJ2-1|TRBV20-1|TRBD2|few
CSARETGGGTETQFF
TGCAGTGCTAGAGAAACGGGGGGAGGCACAGAGACCCAGTTCTTC
>TRBJ1-2|TRBV6-6|NA|NA
CASSSPGGAANYGYTF
TGTGCCAGCAGTTCACCTGGGGGCGCAGCTAACTATGGCTACACCTTC
>TRBJ2-3|TRBV7-2|NA|few
CASSLTGIQADTQYF
TGTGCCAGCAGCTTAACAGGGATACAGGCGGATACGCAGTATTTT
>TRBJ1-2|TRBV6-1|TRBD1|NA
CASSEAGDRNKNYGYTF
TGTGCCAGCAGTGAAGCGGGGGACAGGAATAAAAACTATGGCTACACCTTC
>TRBJ2-3|TRBV27|NA|many
CASIPVGGITDTQYF
TGTGCCAGCATCCCGGTGGGGGGAATCACAGATACGCAGTATTTT
>TRBJ1-2|TRBV30|NA|NA
CAWSPGRRDYGYTF
TGTGCCTGGAGTCCGGGCCGTCGTGACTATGGCTACACCTTC
>TRBJ2-3|TRBV16|NA|NA
CASSLGDVTDTQYF
TGTGCCAGCAGCCTTGGGGACGTCACAGATACGCAGTATTTT
>TRBJ2-7|TRBV20-1|TRBD2|NA
CSARDPPGLAGGFPYERYF
TGCAGTGCTAGAGATCCCCCCGGGCTAGCGGGAGGATTCCCCTACGAGCGGTACTTC
>TRBJ2-2|TRBV25-1|NA|few
CASSERGQRPGELFF
TGTGCCAGCAGTGAGCGTGGGCAGAGACCCGGGGAGCTGTTTTTT
>TRBJ2-5|TRBV2|NA|many
CASLGRGETQYF
TGTGCCAGCCTTGGACGCGGAGAGACCCAGTACTTC
>TRBJ1-2|TRBV20-1|NA|NA
CSAPSIRGVRIYGYTF
TGCAGTGCCCCTTCAATTCGAGGGGTGCGCATTTATGGCTACACCTTC